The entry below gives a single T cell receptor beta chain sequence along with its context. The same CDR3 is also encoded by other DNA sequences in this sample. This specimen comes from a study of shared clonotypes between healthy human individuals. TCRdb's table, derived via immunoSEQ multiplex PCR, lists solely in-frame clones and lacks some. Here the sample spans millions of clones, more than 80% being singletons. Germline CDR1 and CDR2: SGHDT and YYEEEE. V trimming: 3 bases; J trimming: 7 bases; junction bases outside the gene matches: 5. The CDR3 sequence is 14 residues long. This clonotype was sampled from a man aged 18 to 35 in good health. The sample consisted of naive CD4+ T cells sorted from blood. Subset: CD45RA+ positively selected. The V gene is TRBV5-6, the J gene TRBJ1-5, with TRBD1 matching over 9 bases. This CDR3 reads CASSSGQGGQPQHF. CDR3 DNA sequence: TGTGCCAGCAGCTCGGGACAGGGCGGCCAGCCCCAGCATTTT.